The 30 T cell receptor beta chains below were found in one sample sequenced in a study of blood T cell repertoires in COVID-19. Assay: immunoSEQ multiplex PCR; the TCRdb copy retains only in-frame clones and omits some. The sample lists about 15,000 clones, around four fifths occurring once. Sequenced input: peripheral blood. The source of these receptors is a man between 65 and 80 years old with active or convalescent COVID-19.

This clone was picked up a small number of times. CDR3 bases: TGTGCCAGCAGCTTACGAACGGAGGAGGGATATGGCTACACCTTC. Translation gives CASSLRTEEGYGYTF. The rearrangement uses TRBV11-2 and TRBJ1-2; D is ambiguous. Trimming removed 2 bases at V and 5 bases at J, with 15 bases between. This CDR3 contains 15 residues. Germline assignment: CDR1 SGHAT and CDR2 FQNNGV.

V usage is TRBV14 and J usage is TRBJ2-7; D not resolved. V gave up 3 bases and J gave up 6 bases, with 12 bases separating them. The CDR3 contains 13 residues. CDR1 is SGHDN, CDR2 FVKESK, per germline. CDR3: CASSHKLGAEQYF. In nucleotides, the CDR3 is TGTGCCAGCAGCCATAAGCTGGGCGCCGAGCAGTACTTC.

V usage is TRBV29-1 and J usage is TRBJ1-2, with a weak D call TRBD1 (5 bases). Germline loops: CDR1 SQVTM, CDR2 ANQGSEA. The CDR3 consists of 12 residues. Between the trimmed V and J ends, which lost 5 bases and 7 bases, there was a span of 14 bases. CDR3 amino acids: CSVWGGESGYTF. CDR3 DNA sequence: TGCAGCGTTTGGGGAGGGGAAAGTGGCTACACCTTC.

The CDR3 protein is CASSLLRGTSEAFF. CDR3 nucleotides: TGTGCCAGCAGTTTATTGAGGGGGACGAGTGAAGCTTTCTTT. The chain links TRBV28 to TRBJ1-1; D perhaps matches TRBD1 (6 bases). V was pared by 1 base and J by 7 bases, with 13 bases between. The CDR3 runs to 14 residues. Germline values: CDR1 MDHEN, CDR2 SYDVKM.

The chain has TRBV5-1 and TRBJ2-2; tentatively, D is TRBD1 (6 bases). There are 15 residues in the CDR3. Germline V gives CDR1 SGHRS, CDR2 YFSETQ. Between the trimmed V and J ends, which lost 1 base and 10 bases, there was a span of 17 bases. The CDR3 loop is CASSLSSWGQSELFF. The CDR3 nucleotides read TGCGCCAGCAGCTTGAGTTCTTGGGGGCAGTCGGAGCTGTTTTTT.

The J gene is TRBJ1-2, the V gene TRBV4-1; 8 bases line up with TRBD1. The CDR3 extends over 14 amino acids. CDR1 and CDR2 from the germline V gene are MGHRA and YSYEKL. With V trimmed by 2 bases and J by 7 bases, 6 bases remained unmatched. As DNA, the CDR3 is TGCGCCAGCAGCCAACCTCAGGGGGCGGGTGGCTACACCTTC. This encodes CASSQPQGAGGYTF.

The chain links TRBV5-6 to TRBJ1-5; 9 positions match TRBD1. This CDR3 comprises 16 residues. Germline lookup yields CDR1 SGHDT and CDR2 YYEEEE. J was trimmed by 6 bases and V by 5 bases; bases with no gene match: 12. CDR3 DNA sequence: TGTGCCAGCAGTTCTACCACAGGGGGCGCGGGTCAGCCCCAGCATTTT. This encodes CASSSTTGGAGQPQHF. The full variable domain, in which reference TRBV5-6 and TRBJ1-5 provide the parts outside the CDR3, is DAGVTQSPTHLIKTRGQQVTLRCSPKSGHDTVSWYQQALGQGPQFIFQYYEEEERQRGNFPDRFSGHQFPNYSSELNVNALLLGDSALYLCASSSTTGGAGQPQHFGDGTRLSIL.

J is TRBJ1-1 and V is TRBV15, with D unresolved. V was cut by 0 bases and J by 10 bases, with 12 bases left in between. The CDR3 has 13 amino acids. Germline V gene sequence: CDR1 LNHNV, CDR2 YYDKDF (reference sequence). CDR3 sequence (DNA): TGTGCCACCAGCAGAGATCGAGGCACGAGAGCTTTCTTT. Encoded protein: CATSRDRGTRAFF.

This clone was observed a handful of times. The chain uses TRBV21-1 and TRBJ2-6; TRBD1 is the table's D call, not checked against the DNA. TRBV21-1 is assigned pseudogene status. The CDR3 has 18 residues. The CDR3, as DNA: TGTGCCAGCGGGCGACAGTCCTATGGCGCCCCTGGGGCCAACGTCCTGACTTTC. Translation gives CASGRQSYGAPGANVLTF.

The J gene is TRBJ2-6, the V gene TRBV27, with D hard to call. Looked up from germline, CDR1 is MNHEY and CDR2 is SMNVEV (reference sequence). With 6 bases removed from V and 0 bases from J, the gap between germline ends came to 6 bases. The CDR3 has 14 residues. The CDR3 is CASSHSSGANVLTF. The DNA for the CDR3 is TGTGCCAGCAGCCACAGCTCTGGGGCCAACGTCCTGACTTTC.

The chain joins TRBV10-3 to TRBJ2-5, with D possibly matching TRBD2 (7 bases). Germline CDR1 and CDR2: ENHRY and SYGVKD. The CDR3 contains 15 residues. Trimming removed 0 bases from V and 6 bases from J, with 14 bases in between. The CDR3 DNA sequence: TGTGCCATCAGTGAGTCCGGGGGGCGAGTAAAGACCCAGTACTTC. It translates to CAISESGGRVKTQYF.

The J gene is TRBJ2-1, the V gene TRBV10-1, with TRBD2 matching 10 bases. V shed 0 bases and J 6 bases; nucleotides not matched to a gene: 11. Germline loops: CDR1 WNHNN, CDR2 SYGVQD (reference sequence). CDR3 length: 18 amino acids. CDR3 protein: CASSESSGGALTVNEQFF. For the CDR3, the DNA is TGCGCCAGCAGTGAGTCAAGCGGGGGGGCCCTTACCGTCAATGAGCAGTTCTTC.

CDR3 sequence: CASSLGWLTEAFF. As DNA, the CDR3 is TGTGCCAGCAGCTTAGGGTGGCTCACTGAAGCTTTCTTT. This rearrangement joins TRBV13 to TRBJ1-1; D remains unclear. V was cut by 0 bases and J by 4 bases, with 6 bases left in between. Germline V CDR1 and CDR2: PRHDT, FYEKMQ (reference sequence). CDR3 length equals 13 residues.

The rearrangement joins TRBV6-5 to TRBJ2-5; TRBD2 matches at 8 bases. The trim removed 4 bases at V and 4 bases at J, leaving 2 bases unmatched. Germline V CDR1 and CDR2: MNHEY, SVGAGI. The CDR3 has 13 residues. This CDR3 reads CASSSGTRETQYF. CDR3 in DNA: TGTGCCAGCAGTTCAGGGACTAGAGAGACCCAGTACTTC.

The chain employs TRBV5-5 and TRBJ2-1; the D is unclear. V dropped 4 bases and J dropped 4 bases, with 15 bases sitting between them. From germline, CDR1 is SGHKS and CDR2 YYEKEE (reference sequence). This CDR3 comprises 15 residues. The chain's CDR3 is CASSTYPGGYNEQFF. The CDR3 nucleotides read TGTGCCAGCAGCACATACCCCGGCGGATACAATGAGCAGTTCTTC.

V usage is TRBV7-9 and J usage is TRBJ2-1; 8 nucleotides agree with TRBD1. Germline assignment: CDR1 SEHNR and CDR2 FQNEAQ (reference sequence). There are 17 residues in the CDR3. The ends lost 4 bases at V and 0 bases at J; junction bases unmatched: 8. The CDR3 spells CASSSGGSGSSYNEQFF. DNA for the CDR3: TGTGCCAGCAGCTCAGGGGGCAGCGGAAGCTCCTACAATGAGCAGTTCTTC.

This clone appeared a single time. CDR3 region: CASREVAGGPSWQFF. The CDR3 DNA sequence: TGTGCCAGCAGGGAGGTAGCGGGAGGGCCTTCATGGCAGTTCTTC. This chain connects TRBV6-5 to TRBJ2-1; the match to TRBD2 covers 11 bases. The CDR3 has 15 residues. Germline-derived CDR1 and CDR2 are MNHEY and SVGAGI. Trimming took 6 bases from V and 12 from J; bases not matched to a gene: 13.

The chain employs TRBV5-1 and TRBJ2-3; TRBD2 matches 8 bases. Unmatched junction bases numbered 12, after V lost 0 bases and J lost 6 bases. The germline V gene has CDR1 SGHRS and CDR2 YFSETQ. The CDR3 length is 17 residues. Here the CDR3 DNA reads TGCGCCAGCAGCTTGGCCGGAACGGGAGGGTTTTGGGATACGCAGTATTTT. As protein: CASSLAGTGGFWDTQYF.

The CDR3 DNA follows: TGTGCTAGTGGTTTGGTGCAGGGAAACACCGGGGAGCTGTTTTTT. Translated: CASGLVQGNTGELFF. This chain joins TRBV12-5 and TRBJ2-2, with D possibly matching TRBD1 (5 bases). V dropped 0 bases and J dropped 2 bases, with 7 bases sitting between them. Germline values: CDR1 LGHNT, CDR2 FRNRAP. CDR3 length: 15 amino acids.

The gene calls are TRBV2 and TRBJ2-7, with D perhaps TRBD2 (5 bases). The CDR3 is 13 amino acids. Trimming pared 4 bases from V and 4 bases from J, leaving 11 bases between. Per the germline V gene, CDR1 is SNHLY and CDR2 is FYNNEI. The CDR3 spells CASSVEREYEQYF. The CDR3 region has the DNA TGTGCCAGCAGTGTTGAAAGGGAGTACGAGCAGTACTTC.

The J gene is TRBJ1-5, the V gene TRBV28, with D maybe TRBD1 (5 bases). Trimming removed 7 bases from V and 0 bases from J, with 10 bases in between. The CDR3 runs 14 residues. Looked up from germline, CDR1 is MDHEN and CDR2 is SYDVKM. The CDR3 nucleotides read TGTGCCAGCATGAACGGGGGTAGCAATCAGCCCCAGCATTTT. Residues: CASMNGGSNQPQHF. The whole variable domain, filled in from reference TRBV28 and TRBJ1-5, reads DVKVTQSSRYLVKRTGEKVFLECVQDMDHENMFWYRQDPGLGLRLIYFSYDVKMKEKGDIPEGYSVSREKKERFSLILESASTNQTSMYLCASMNGGSNQPQHFGDGTRLSIL.

The chain uses TRBV5-1 and TRBJ2-2, with TRBD2 matching over 9 bases. The CDR3 has 14 amino acids. The trim removed 2 bases at V and 4 bases at J, leaving 0 bases unmatched. Germline lookup yields CDR1 SGHRS and CDR2 YFSETQ. CDR3 residues: CASSFSGGTGELFF. In nucleotides, the CDR3 is TGCGCCAGCAGCTTTAGCGGGGGCACCGGGGAGCTGTTTTTT.

The CDR3, as DNA: TGTGCCAGCAGAGATAGCGGGACCTACAATGAGCAGTTCTTC. It yields the protein CASRDSGTYNEQFF. The chain joins TRBV6-5 to TRBJ2-1, with TRBD2 matching 8 bases. The CDR3 is 14 amino acids. CDR1 and CDR2 from the germline V gene are MNHEY and SVGAGI. Trimming removed 6 bases from V and 2 bases from J; junction bases left unmatched: 3.

V gene TRBV21-1 combines with J gene TRBJ2-7; the table's D call of TRBD2 was not tested on the DNA. TRBV21-1 represents a pseudogene. The CDR3 is 12 amino acids. The CDR3 spells CASTGRACEQYF. CDR3 sequence (DNA): TGTGCCAGCACCGGGAGGGCATGCGAGCAGTACTTC.

J is TRBJ1-5 and V is TRBV30, with unresolved D. The CDR3 extends over 13 amino acids. Per germline, CDR1 GTSNPN and CDR2 SVGIG (reference sequence). Between the trimmed V and J ends, which lost 2 bases and 3 bases, there was a span of 8 bases. This CDR3 is CAWSRENNQPQHF. The CDR3 DNA reads as TGTGCCTGGAGTCGGGAAAACAATCAGCCCCAGCATTTT.

This clone has more than one count but fewer than ten. The genes are TRBV3-1 (or the pseudogene TRBV3-2) and TRBJ2-7; TRBD2 might be the D (7 bases). The CDR3 is 17 residues long. The V and J ends lost 2 bases and 4 bases respectively, with 21 bases between them. The germline V gene encodes CDR1 LGHDT and CDR2 YNNKEL (reference sequence). The CDR3 sequence is CASSQTRGAGASYEQYF. In DNA, the CDR3 is TGTGCCAGCAGCCAAACCCGGGGGGCAGGGGCATCTTACGAGCAGTACTTC.

This chain joins TRBV28 and TRBJ1-1; TRBD1 might be the D (6 bases). V dropped 1 base and J dropped 0 bases, with 15 bases sitting between them. From germline, CDR1 is MDHEN and CDR2 SYDVKM. The CDR3 length is 17 residues. The CDR3 sequence: CASSLYGGGTMNTEAFF. The CDR3 nucleotides read TGTGCCAGCAGTTTATACGGGGGAGGGACAATGAACACTGAAGCTTTCTTT.

This chain connects TRBV6-5 to TRBJ2-1; the match to TRBD2 covers 13 bases. Trimming at V came to 6 bases and at J to 4 bases, leaving 3 bases not matched to a gene. This CDR3 contains 15 residues. The germline gives CDR1 MNHEY, CDR2 SVGAGI. CDR3 DNA: TGTGCCAGCAGCCTACTAGCGGGAGGGTACAATGAGCAGTTCTTC. This sequence encodes CASSLLAGGYNEQFF.

This chain links TRBV5-1 with TRBJ1-1, with D tentatively TRBD1 (6 bases). Trimming removed 0 bases from V and 8 bases from J, with 14 bases in between. The CDR3 runs 14 residues. Germline loops: CDR1 SGHRS, CDR2 YFSETQ. The CDR3 DNA reads TGCGCCAGCAGCTTGGCCCAAGCAGGGGCAGAAGCTTTCTTT. The encoded protein is CASSLAQAGAEAFF.

The table lists this clone with a count of one. V usage is TRBV23-1 and J usage is TRBJ1-5, with 8 bases identical to TRBD1. TRBV23-1 is marked as an open reading frame, function uncertain. The CDR3 totals 15 residues. The trim removed 4 bases at V and 7 bases at J, leaving 9 bases unmatched. CDR3 region: CASSPRTGKFQPQHF. The DNA for the CDR3 is TGCGCCAGCAGTCCCCGGACAGGGAAATTCCAGCCCCAGCATTTT.